This TCR beta chain originates from a study of T cell responses to AZD1222 COVID-19 vaccine. This clone was seen a few times. The germline CDR1 and CDR2 sequences are MRHNA and SNTAGT. V dropped 2 bases and J dropped 9 bases, with 8 bases sitting between them. The CDR3 sequence is 12 residues long. Some clones are missing from TCRdb's copy, which holds only in-frame ones; the method was immunoSEQ multiplex PCR. This sample has 120,000 or so clones, with about 90% found just once. This TCR came from an adult in good health. The material was peripheral blood, obtained on day 0 of AZD1222 vaccination. The chain joins TRBV6-4 to TRBJ2-1; no reliable D call. The CDR3 DNA sequence: TGTGCCAGCAGTGACAACGGCCTTGAGCAGTTCTTC. Amino acid sequence: CASSDNGLEQFF.